Sequencing of this T cell receptor beta chain was carried out in a study of post-analysis software for immune sequencing data. As for the study in general: Several disease courses (relapsing-remitting, secondary progressive and progressive-relapsing) of multiple sclerosis were included. Findings and caveats of the study: There were roughly five TRBV segments more frequent in patients than controls, and TRBV5-6, TRBV5-1 and TRBV20-1 were among them.

Built from TCR beta cDNA, the libraries had unique molecular identifiers in them. In TCRdb, the PCR reads were re-called with MiXCR into one record per CDR3 protein. The repertoire has about 260,000 distinct CDR3 sequences, approximately 34% of them found once; the top ten carry around 4.8%. Trimming left V 0 bases short and J 4 bases short, with 6 bases between. Germline CDR1 reads SGHDN; CDR2 reads FVKESK. This CDR3 contains 13 residues. A remark on this clonotype: The target antigen is unknown.

Sequenced sample: blood. This chain joins TRBV14 and TRBJ1-2, with D unresolved. The origin of this receptor is a girl between 10 and 17 years old with multiple sclerosis. The CDR3 spells CASSQEAVYGYTF. The CDR3 coding sequence is TGTGCCAGCAGCCAAGAGGCGGTCTATGGCTACACCTTC. The full variable domain, completed using reference TRBV14 and TRBJ1-2, is EAGVTQFPSHSVIEKGQTVTLRCDPISGHDNLYWYRRVMGKEIKFLLHFVKESKQDESGMPNNRFLAERTGGTYSTLKVQPAELEDSGVYFCASSQEAVYGYTFGSGTRLTVV.